What follows describes a single TCR beta chain. The record originates from a study of identical twins. TCRdb itself ran the 5' RACE reads through MiXCR, one entry per CDR3 protein. This sample has about 890,000 distinct CDR3 sequences; about 12% occur once, and the top ten carry around 1.6%. V was cut by 1 base and J by 2 bases, with 12 bases left in between. Germline values: CDR1 DFQATT, CDR2 SNEGSKA (reference sequence). CDR3 size: 14 residues. The same data also contributed to another study, on yellow fever vaccine responses in identical twins.

This receptor was obtained from a woman under 30 in good health. Sequenced: PBMCs. The chain has TRBV20-1 and TRBJ2-7; possible D gene TRBD2, 6 bases. CDR3: CSARGGEGPYEQYF. The CDR3 DNA is TGCAGTGCTAGAGGGGGGGAAGGTCCCTACGAGCAGTACTTC.